A single sample is the source of the 19 T cell receptor beta chains below, sequenced in a study of T cell changes during pregnancy in multiple sclerosis. TCRdb keeps only in-frame clones here, not all; method: immunoSEQ multiplex PCR. The sample yields approximately 41,000 clones, just over 90% seen once. The sample comprised PBMCs (not recorded whether the cells were cultured). The receptors originated from a female donor with multiple sclerosis, enrolled in a pregnancy study.

This rearrangement joins TRBV18 to TRBJ2-7; the D is unclear. Germline CDR1 KGHSH, CDR2 LQKENI. CDR3 length: 13 amino acids. V lost 2 bases and J 3 bases, leaving 8 bases between the germline ends. CDR3 DNA: TGTGCCAGCTCACCAGGGCAGGTCTACGAGCAGTACTTC. This translates into CASSPGQVYEQYF. Using reference TRBV18 and TRBJ2-7 for the parts outside the CDR3, the full variable domain is NAGVMQNPRHLVRRRGQEARLRCSPMKGHSHVYWYRQLPEEGLKFMVYLQKENIIDESGMPKERFSAEFPKEGPSILRIQQVVRGDSAAYFCASSPGQVYEQYFGPGTRLTVT.

This chain connects TRBV19 to TRBJ2-2; the match to TRBD2 covers 8 bases. This CDR3 is built from 17 residues. Trimming took 4 bases from V and 1 from J; bases not matched to a gene: 8. Per germline, CDR1 LNHDA and CDR2 SQIVND (reference sequence). CDR3 DNA sequence: TGTGCCAGTAGTACCCCGCAGCGGGAGATGAACACCGGGGAGCTGTTTTTT. Translation: CASSTPQREMNTGELFF.

This chain joins TRBV7-2 and TRBJ1-2, with D maybe TRBD1 (6 bases). With 1 base removed from V and 1 base from J, the gap between germline ends came to 13 bases. This CDR3 has 16 residues. Germline CDR1 reads SGHTA; CDR2 reads FQGNSA. DNA for the CDR3: TGTGCCAGCAGCTTAGGGGGGGGCAGCATTAACTATGGCTACACCTTC. The encoded protein is CASSLGGGSINYGYTF.

The chain links TRBV29-1 to TRBJ2-1; TRBD2 matches at 7 bases. Germline assignment: CDR1 SQVTM and CDR2 ANQGSEA. This CDR3 has 15 amino acids. Trimming took 4 bases from V and 0 from J; bases not matched to a gene: 6. The CDR3 DNA is TGCAGCGTTGGGCTCCGCGGGAGCTCCTACAATGAGCAGTTCTTC. Translated: CSVGLRGSSYNEQFF.

The chain links TRBV10-1 to TRBJ2-1; 7 bases match TRBD1. CDR3 length equals 16 residues. Germline CDR1 is WNHNN and CDR2 is SYGVQD (reference sequence). V trimming: 2 bases; J trimming: 2 bases; junction bases outside the gene matches: 6. The CDR3 here is CASSEKDRPPYNEQFF. As DNA, the CDR3 is TGCGCCAGCAGTGAGAAGGACAGGCCCCCCTACAATGAGCAGTTCTTC.

The chain has TRBV2 and TRBJ2-7, with D perhaps being TRBD1 or TRBD2 (6 bases each). Germline V gives CDR1 SNHLY, CDR2 FYNNEI. The CDR3 runs 15 residues. Trimming took off 4 bases at V and 5 bases at J, with 18 bases between the two ends. CDR3 sequence reads: CASSGRDTGTHEQYF. CDR3 DNA: TGTGCCAGCAGTGGGAGGGACACGGGGACCCACGAGCAGTACTTC.

The chain combines TRBV7-9 with TRBJ2-3; perhaps TRBD1 as D (6 bases). Germline CDR1 and CDR2: SEHNR and FQNEAQ (reference sequence). This CDR3 region has 15 residues. The ends were cut back, 7 bases at V and 6 bases at J, with 20 bases in the middle. The CDR3 region has the DNA TGTGCCAGCACCCAAAGGGGGACATCCGTGGATACGCAGTATTTT. Residues: CASTQRGTSVDTQYF. Looking up the rest from reference TRBV7-9 and TRBJ2-3 gives the full variable domain: DTGVSQNPRHKITKRGQNVTFRCDPISEHNRLYWYRQTLGQGPEFLTYFQNEAQLEKSRLLSDRFSAERPKGSFSTLEIQRTEQGDSAMYLCASTQRGTSVDTQYFGPGTRLTVL.

V and J are TRBV13 and TRBJ1-5; possible D gene TRBD1, 5 bases. The CDR3 has 15 amino acids. CDR1 PRHDT and CDR2 FYEKMQ come from the germline V gene (reference sequence). The germline V and J ends were trimmed by 0 bases and 0 bases, with 6 bases remaining between them. As DNA, the CDR3 is TGTGCCAGCAGCTTAGGGACAGATAGCAATCAGCCCCAGCATTTT. Encoded protein: CASSLGTDSNQPQHF.

The CDR3 protein is CAISESAPDTQYF. The CDR3 DNA is TGTGCCATCAGTGAGTCCGCACCGGATACGCAGTATTTT. The chain combines TRBV10-3 with TRBJ2-3; D is ambiguous. This CDR3 is 13 amino acids long. Germline V gene data show CDR1 as ENHRY and CDR2 as SYGVKD. V was trimmed by 0 bases and J by 6 bases, leaving 7 bases between them.

The chain carries TRBV5-6 and TRBJ1-5; TRBD1 matches at 7 bases. Germline-derived CDR1 and CDR2 are SGHDT and YYEEEE. There are 16 residues in the CDR3. The junction had 7 bases not matched to a gene; V was cut back by 2 bases and J by 2 bases. In DNA form, the CDR3 reads TGTGCCAGCAGCTTCGAGGGGGCGGGTGGCAATCAGCCCCAGCATTTT. This codes for CASSFEGAGGNQPQHF.

This chain links TRBV7-2 with TRBJ1-5; TRBD1 aligns across 9 bases. The CDR3 is 15 amino acids. CDR1 and CDR2 (germline): SGHTA, FQGNSA. Losses at the gene ends were 5 bases for V and 7 bases for J; bases not matched to a gene: 9. CDR3 coding DNA: TGTGCCAGCAGCCCATCTACAGGGGGCGGGCAGCCCCAGCATTTT. As protein: CASSPSTGGGQPQHF.

The chain uses TRBV28 and TRBJ2-7, with 8 bases fitting TRBD1. The CDR3 extends over 15 amino acids. With 2 bases clipped from V and 5 bases from J, the junction kept 8 bases outside the gene matches. Germline values: CDR1 MDHEN, CDR2 SYDVKM. This CDR3 reads CASSLGEQGVDEQYF. In DNA, the CDR3 is TGTGCCAGCAGTTTAGGTGAACAGGGGGTAGACGAGCAGTACTTC.

As DNA, the CDR3 is TGTGCCTGGCAGCGACAGGGGCCCAATGAGCAGTTCTTC. It is translated as CAWQRQGPNEQFF. V is TRBV30 and J is TRBJ2-1; TRBD1 matches 8 bases. In germline, CDR1 is GTSNPN, CDR2 SVGIG (reference sequence). The CDR3 sequence is 13 residues long. V dropped 5 bases and J dropped 6; count of bases not matched to a gene: 6.

The chain links TRBV5-6 to TRBJ1-1, with unresolved D. Germline CDR1 SGHDT, CDR2 YYEEEE. The CDR3 loop spans 14 amino acids. V was pared by 0 bases and J by 0 bases, with 6 bases between. The CDR3 is CASSLEGLNTEAFF. The CDR3 coding sequence is TGTGCCAGCAGCTTGGAAGGGTTGAACACTGAAGCTTTCTTT.

The rearrangement uses TRBV28 and TRBJ1-2; no clear D. The germline V gene has CDR1 MDHEN and CDR2 SYDVKM. The V end lost 4 bases, the J end lost 4 bases, and 28 bases lay between the germline ends. The CDR3 contains 19 residues. CDR3 loop: CASSSPLGDGNSGFYGYTF. As DNA, the CDR3 is TGTGCCAGCAGTTCCCCCCTCGGGGATGGAAATTCCGGTTTCTATGGCTACACCTTC.

The chain has TRBV20-1 and TRBJ2-1; 7 bases fit TRBD2. Germline CDR1 reads DFQATT; CDR2 reads SNEGSKA (reference sequence). The ends lost 5 bases at V and 5 bases at J; junction bases unmatched: 0. The CDR3 runs to 11 residues. CDR3 protein: CSAGGDNEQFF. The CDR3 region has the DNA TGCAGTGCTGGGGGGGACAATGAGCAGTTCTTC.

V and J are TRBV7-2 and TRBJ2-3; TRBD2 matches at 7 bases. The CDR3 length is 14 residues. Unmatched junction bases numbered 7, after V lost 8 bases and J lost 2 bases. Germline CDR1 is SGHTA and CDR2 is FQGNSA. The CDR3 loop is CASSLAEFTDTQYF. The CDR3 DNA is TGTGCCAGCTCTCTAGCGGAATTCACAGATACGCAGTATTTT.

The chain links TRBV28 to TRBJ2-2; D may be TRBD2 (6 bases). The CDR3 runs to 15 residues. V was trimmed by 4 bases and J by 4 bases, leaving 13 bases between them. Germline CDR1 MDHEN, CDR2 SYDVKM. The CDR3 sequence: CASSYWRDPTGELFF. In DNA form, the CDR3 reads TGTGCCAGCAGTTATTGGCGGGACCCCACCGGGGAGCTGTTTTTT. The full variable domain, with the rest looked up from reference TRBV28 and TRBJ2-2, is DVKVTQSSRYLVKRTGEKVFLECVQDMDHENMFWYRQDPGLGLRLIYFSYDVKMKEKGDIPEGYSVSREKKERFSLILESASTNQTSMYLCASSYWRDPTGELFFGEGSRLTVL.

J is TRBJ2-6 and V is TRBV10-3; D ambiguous. The CDR3 sequence is 15 residues long. The V end was cut by 6 bases, the J end by 0 bases, with 9 bases between. From germline, CDR1 is ENHRY and CDR2 SYGVKD. The CDR3 DNA is TGTGCCATCAGCCAGGTCAGCTCTGGGGCCAACGTCCTGACTTTC. Residues: CAISQVSSGANVLTF.